The rows below give T cell receptor beta chains drawn from one sample of a study of shared clonotypes between healthy human individuals. The table came from immunoSEQ multiplex PCR; TCRdb's copy has only in-frame clones and leaves some out. This table has about 1 million clones, more than 65% appearing once. What was sequenced was memory CD4+ T cells sorted from blood. The receptors were gathered from a man aged 18 to 30 in good health. CDR3s include the opening cysteine and the closing phenylalanine or tryptophan. D genes are given only for firm matches. Rows may omit the clone size; those that give it use once, few, many or a size class.

abundance,d_gene,j_gene,v_gene,CDR3nt,CDR3aa
.,TRBD1,TRBJ1-2,TRBV11-2,TGTGCCAGCAGCCATGCCGGTTGGACAGGGACCTATGGCTACACCTTC,CASSHAGWTGTYGYTF
few,TRBD2,TRBJ2-1,TRBV18,TGTGCCAGCTCACTTCGGCACGAGCGGGGATACAATGAGCAGTTCTTC,CASSLRHERGYNEQFF
once,TRBD1,TRBJ1-3,TRBV4-1,TGCGCCAGCAGCCAAGTTACCACAGGGGCTTCTGGAAACACCATATATTTT,CASSQVTTGASGNTIYF
.,.,TRBJ2-7,TRBV29-1,TGCAGCGTTGAAGGGGGCCACGAGCAGTACTTC,CSVEGGHEQYF
.,.,TRBJ1-1,TRBV18,TGTGCCAGCTCACCCCAGAACACTGAAGCTTTCTTT,CASSPQNTEAFF
.,TRBD2,TRBJ2-1,TRBV11-2,TGTGCCAGCAGCTCAGCGGGGGCCCTCTCCTACAATGAGCAGTTCTTC,CASSSAGALSYNEQFF
.,.,TRBJ2-5,TRBV5-1,TGCGCCAGCAGCTTAACCGGGGGTCAAGAGACCCAGTACTTC,CASSLTGGQETQYF
.,.,TRBJ2-7,TRBV7-6,TGTGCCAGCAGCACTCAACGGGGGGCAATCTACGAGCAGTACTTC,CASSTQRGAIYEQYF
.,.,TRBJ2-7,TRBV5-6,TGTGCCAGCAGCTTTCGGCAGGGGATCCCCTACGAGCAGTACTTC,CASSFRQGIPYEQYF
.,.,TRBJ1-2,TRBV7-8,TGTGCCAGCAGCTTAGGAGAGCCGGCCTATGGCTACACCTTC,CASSLGEPAYGYTF
.,.,TRBJ2-1,TRBV27,TGTGCCAGCAGCCCGGGGGCCCCCTACAATGAGCAGTTCTTC,CASSPGAPYNEQFF
.,.,TRBJ1-1,TRBV6-1,TGTGCCAGCGCAAACGTACACATTACTGAAGCTTTCTTT,CASANVHITEAFF
few,.,TRBJ1-2,TRBV18,TGTGCCAGCTCACCAAGCCTGGCCGGCGACTATGGCTACACCTTC,CASSPSLAGDYGYTF
.,.,TRBJ2-1,TRBV28,TGTGCCAGCAGTTTAAACAATGAGCAGTTCTTC,CASSLNNEQFF
.,TRBD1,TRBJ2-4,TRBV10-1,TGCGCCAGCAGGGAGACGGGACAGTTCTTTGCCAAAAACATTCAGTACTTC,CASRETGQFFAKNIQYF
.,.,TRBJ1-2,TRBV7-2,TGTGCCAGCAGCCTAGGGGATGGCTACACCTTC,CASSLGDGYTF
once,TRBD1,TRBJ1-1,TRBV28,TGTGCCAGCAGCGGACAGGGCAAGGGGAACACTGAAGCTTTCTTT,CASSGQGKGNTEAFF
.,.,TRBJ2-7,TRBV10-3,TGTGCCAGCAGTTACTCGAGTCCAGCGAGAGCCTACGAGCAGTACTTC,CASSYSSPARAYEQYF
.,TRBD1,TRBJ2-5,TRBV14,TGTGCCAGCAGCCCCCTGTCATATTGGACAGGGGACTTACAAGAGACCCAGTACTTC,CASSPLSYWTGDLQETQYF
.,.,TRBJ2-7,TRBV5-6,TGTGCCAGCAGCCAGGCCTACGAGCAGTACTTC,CASSQAYEQYF
once,TRBD1,TRBJ2-7,TRBV30,TGTGCCTGGAGTCAACACCCCTCCGGGACAGTCTCCTACGAGCAGTACTTC,CAWSQHPSGTVSYEQYF
.,TRBD2,TRBJ2-1,TRBV5-1,TGCGCCAGCAGCCAGACTAGCGGGAGCTCCTACAATGAGCAGTTCTTC,CASSQTSGSSYNEQFF
.,.,TRBJ2-7,TRBV6-5,TGTGCCAGCAGACTCTTAGACCCCTACGAGCAGTACTTC,CASRLLDPYEQYF
few,TRBD1,TRBJ1-5,TRBV10-3,TGTGCCATCAAAGGGACAGGGGATCAGCCCCAGCATTTT,CAIKGTGDQPQHF
.,.,TRBJ2-1,TRBV15,TGTGCCACCAGCAGTCCGGGACTCAACTCCTACAATGAGCAGTTCTTC,CATSSPGLNSYNEQFF
.,.,TRBJ1-2,TRBV18,TGTGCCAGCTCACCGGGACCGACAGATGCCGGAGGCTACACCTTC,CASSPGPTDAGGYTF
.,TRBD1,TRBJ1-1,TRBV6-5,TGTGCCAGCAGTTACTCGACAGGGTCTAGTGAAGCTTTCTTT,CASSYSTGSSEAFF
.,TRBD2,TRBJ2-1,TRBV25-1,TGTGCCAGCAGTGTAGCCAGCGGGGGGTTCAGGAATGAGCAGTTCTTC,CASSVASGGFRNEQFF
.,TRBD1,TRBJ2-3,TRBV5-1,TGCGCCAGCCGACAGGGGCATTCAGATACGCAGTATTTT,CASRQGHSDTQYF
once,.,TRBJ1-5,TRBV6-6,TGTGCCAGCAGTTACTCGGGACAGCCCCAGCATTTT,CASSYSGQPQHF
.,.,TRBJ1-2,TRBV14,TGTGCCAGCAGTCAAAGCGGGCCTAGCGGCTACACCTTC,CASSQSGPSGYTF
.,TRBD1,TRBJ2-2,TRBV19,TGTGCCACCCGGGACAGGGACAAATCGAACACCGGGGAGCTGTTTTTT,CATRDRDKSNTGELFF